These 22 T cell receptor beta chains came from one sample sequenced in a study of blood T cell repertoires in COVID-19. TCRdb's copy holds only in-frame clones and misses some; the assay was immunoSEQ multiplex PCR. The sample lists some 200,000 clones; roughly four fifths were seen once. The sequenced sample consisted of peripheral blood. All receptors come from a woman aged 40-49 years with acute or convalescent COVID-19.

The chain has TRBV24-1 and TRBJ2-1; TRBD2 is a possible D gene (6 bases). This CDR3 spans 14 amino acids. Germline CDR1 is KGHDR and CDR2 is SFDVKD. V was pared by 5 bases and J by 9 bases, with 16 bases between. CDR3 DNA sequence: TGTGCCACCAGTGTCGCGAGAAGGGGAGGTGAGCAGTTCTTC. It translates to CATSVARRGGEQFF.

The chain employs TRBV5-4 and TRBJ2-5; TRBD2 agrees at 10 bases. Germline lookup yields CDR1 SGHNT and CDR2 YYREEE (reference sequence). After removal of 2 bases from V and 5 bases from J, the junction contained 0 bases not matched to a gene. This CDR3 has 13 amino acids. In DNA, the CDR3 is TGTGCCAGCAGCTTAGCGGGAGGGGAGACCCAGTACTTC. It encodes CASSLAGGETQYF.

The chain joins TRBV7-2 to TRBJ1-6, with 12 bases fitting TRBD1. This CDR3 comprises 15 residues. CDR1 is SGHTA and CDR2 is FQGNSA in the germline V gene. The junction had 3 bases not matched to a gene; V was cut back by 5 bases and J by 7 bases. CDR3 loop: CASSRGTGGNSPLHF. In nucleotides, the CDR3 is TGTGCCAGCAGCCGTGGGACAGGGGGCAATTCACCCCTCCACTTT.

The chain has TRBV5-1 and TRBJ1-2; D is perhaps TRBD1 (5 bases). This CDR3 has 14 amino acids. V was trimmed by 4 bases and J by 8 bases, leaving 18 bases between them. Germline CDR1 is SGHRS and CDR2 is YFSETQ. The CDR3 here is CASSLGTQKDGYTF. The CDR3 DNA follows: TGCGCCAGCAGCCTGGGGACTCAAAAGGACGGCTACACCTTC.

The rearrangement links TRBV4-1 to TRBJ1-2; D is unclear. Trimming took 1 base from V and 4 from J, leaving 10 bases between them. This CDR3 contains 14 residues. CDR1 and CDR2 (germline): MGHRA, YSYEKL. The CDR3 region has the DNA TGCGCCAGCAGCCAAGGGGGAGGAAGCTATGGCTACACCTTC. Translating gives CASSQGGGSYGYTF.

The rearrangement uses TRBV6-2 or TRBV6-3 and TRBJ2-2, with TRBD2 matching 7 bases. This CDR3 spans 17 amino acids. Germline CDR1 MNHEY, CDR2 SVGEGT. J gave up 3 bases and V 4 bases, and 11 bases lay outside the gene matches. Written as DNA, the CDR3 is TGTGCCAGCAGTTCGGGCCGTCTGGCGGGGGACACCGGGGAGCTGTTTTTT. This translates into CASSSGRLAGDTGELFF.

This chain's CDR3 is CASSQADRDARGYTF. CDR3 nucleotides: TGCGCCAGCAGCCAAGCCGACAGGGACGCGCGGGGCTACACCTTC. The chain carries TRBV4-1 and TRBJ1-2, with 7 bases that match TRBD1. This CDR3 is 15 amino acids long. Trimming at V came to 1 base and at J to 8 bases, leaving 10 bases not matched to a gene. CDR1 and CDR2 from the germline V gene are MGHRA and YSYEKL.

The chain links TRBV7-2 to TRBJ2-1; 7 bases map to TRBD2. With V trimmed by 2 bases and J by 2 bases, 3 bases remained unmatched. The germline CDR1 and CDR2 sequences are SGHTA and FQGNSA. This CDR3 comprises 15 residues. The CDR3 is CASSLPGGAYNEQFF. In DNA form, the CDR3 reads TGTGCCAGCAGCTTACCGGGAGGAGCCTACAATGAGCAGTTCTTC.

The rearrangement links TRBV5-1 to TRBJ1-1; TRBD1 matches 9 bases. This CDR3 region has 15 residues. V lost 0 bases to trimming and J lost 4 bases; unmatched junction nucleotides: 4. Germline assignment: CDR1 SGHRS and CDR2 YFSETQ. The CDR3 loop reads CASSLVDRGFTEAFF. In nucleotides, the CDR3 is TGCGCCAGCAGCTTGGTGGACAGGGGTTTCACTGAAGCTTTCTTT.

J is TRBJ2-2 and V is TRBV10-3, with D tentatively TRBD2 (5 bases). CDR1 and CDR2 from the germline V gene are ENHRY and SYGVKD. This CDR3 has 16 amino acids. Trimming left V 2 bases short and J 3 bases short, with 13 bases between. In DNA, the CDR3 is TGTGCCATCAGTGAGGAAGGTAGCGAATACACCGGGGAGCTGTTTTTT. Amino acids: CAISEEGSEYTGELFF.

In its sample, this clone was seen many times. V and J are TRBV27 and TRBJ1-1; 7 bases align to TRBD1. With 4 bases clipped from V and 3 bases from J, the junction kept 5 bases outside the gene matches. The CDR3 is 14 residues long. Germline CDR1 and CDR2: MNHEY and SMNVEV (reference sequence). This chain's CDR3 is CASSSETGYTEAFF. The CDR3 region has the DNA TGTGCCAGCAGTTCCGAGACAGGGTACACTGAAGCTTTCTTT.

This CDR3 reads CASSIDMGGTNTEAFF. CDR3 bases: TGTGCCAGTAGTATAGATATGGGGGGGACGAACACTGAAGCTTTCTTT. The rearrangement joins TRBV19 to TRBJ1-1; D might be TRBD1 (5 bases). V lost 0 bases and J 1 base, leaving 12 bases between the germline ends. Germline assignment: CDR1 LNHDA and CDR2 SQIVND (reference sequence). The length of the CDR3 is 16 residues.

The J gene is TRBJ2-3, the V gene TRBV2; D possibly corresponds to TRBD2 (6 bases). V lost 3 bases, J lost 0 bases, and 7 bases lay in between. The CDR3 length is 14 residues. Germline lookup yields CDR1 SNHLY and CDR2 FYNNEI. This CDR3 is CASSETRSTDTQYF. The CDR3 DNA follows: TGTGCCAGCAGTGAGACTAGAAGCACAGATACGCAGTATTTT.

The genes are TRBV30 and TRBJ1-1; 7 bases are shared with TRBD1. This CDR3 contains 15 residues. Germline CDR1 GTSNPN, CDR2 SVGIG (reference sequence). After removal of 2 bases from V and 0 bases from J, the junction contained 6 bases not matched to a gene. The CDR3 is CAWSYRGSMNTEAFF. The CDR3 bases are TGTGCCTGGAGTTACAGGGGATCCATGAACACTGAAGCTTTCTTT.

V and J are TRBV19 and TRBJ2-3; 7 nucleotides match TRBD2. Germline V gene lookup returns CDR1 LNHDA and CDR2 SQIVND (reference sequence). V lost 4 bases and J lost 1; bases outside the gene matches: 5. CDR3 size: 15 residues. This chain's CDR3 is CASSSLAVGTDTQYF. The CDR3, as DNA: TGTGCCAGTAGTAGTCTAGCGGTTGGCACAGATACGCAGTATTTT. The whole variable domain, remainder taken from reference TRBV19 and TRBJ2-3, is DGGITQSPKYLFRKEGQNVTLSCEQNLNHDAMYWYRQDPGQGLRLIYYSQIVNDFQKGDIAEGYSVSREKKESFPLTVTSAQKNPTAFYLCASSSLAVGTDTQYFGPGTRLTVL.

This clone was observed once. The chain recombines TRBV19 with TRBJ1-6, with no clear D. The CDR3 is 16 amino acids. The V and J ends lost 0 bases and 0 bases respectively, with 6 bases between them. Germline V CDR1 and CDR2: LNHDA, SQIVND (reference sequence). CDR3 coding DNA: TGTGCCAGTAGTATAGACCGGGACTCCTATAATTCACCCCTCCACTTT. This translates into CASSIDRDSYNSPLHF.

This chain uses TRBV20-1 with TRBJ2-1; TRBD2 agrees at 7 bases. Unmatched junction bases numbered 8, after V lost 3 bases and J lost 6 bases. Germline lookup yields CDR1 DFQATT and CDR2 SNEGSKA (reference sequence). CDR3 size: 14 residues. CDR3 in DNA: TGCAGTGCTAGTTCTAGCGGTCCCGTCAATGAGCAGTTCTTC. This sequence encodes CSASSSGPVNEQFF.

The chain joins TRBV12-3 or TRBV12-4 to TRBJ2-7, with a tentative D call TRBD1 (7 bases). V was trimmed by 6 bases and J by 2 bases, leaving 11 bases between them. CDR3 length: 13 amino acids. CDR3 DNA: TGTGCCAGCAGCCAGGGGGGTCCCTACGAGCAGTACTTC. It encodes CASSQGGPYEQYF.

The CDR3 DNA reads as TGTGCCAGCAGCCGAATGAGGGTAGAGGGAAACACCATATATTTT. Its protein product is CASSRMRVEGNTIYF. The rearrangement links TRBV13 to TRBJ1-3; D call uncertain. V was clipped by 5 bases and J by 4 bases, with 15 bases between them. Per germline, CDR1 PRHDT and CDR2 FYEKMQ (reference sequence). This CDR3 has 15 amino acids.

The gene calls are TRBV19 and TRBJ1-5; TRBD1 agrees at 7 bases. The V segment lost 5 bases and the J segment 4 bases; nucleotides outside the gene matches: 8. Germline CDR1 reads LNHDA; CDR2 reads SQIVND (reference sequence). This CDR3 has 15 amino acids. The CDR3 sequence: CASSLDREQNQPQHF. In nucleotides, the CDR3 is TGTGCCAGTAGTCTCGACAGGGAGCAAAATCAGCCCCAGCATTTT.

The chain links TRBV5-5 to TRBJ1-2; no reliable D call. The V end lost 4 bases, the J end lost 0 bases, and 10 bases lay between the germline ends. Per germline, CDR1 SGHKS and CDR2 YYEKEE (reference sequence). CDR3 length equals 14 residues. The CDR3 region is CASSPDGTNYGYTF. DNA for the CDR3: TGTGCCAGCAGCCCGGACGGGACTAACTATGGCTACACCTTC. Variable domain in full (rest from reference TRBV5-5 and TRBJ1-2): DAGVTQSPTHLIKTRGQQVTLRCSPISGHKSVSWYQQVLGQGPQFIFQYYEKEERGRGNFPDRFSARQFPNYSSELNVNALLLGDSALYLCASSPDGTNYGYTFGSGTRLTVV.

In this sample, this clone turned up once. The chain joins TRBV6-4 to TRBJ1-4; D uncertain. V was trimmed by 2 bases and J by 4 bases, leaving 11 bases between them. This CDR3 has 15 amino acids. Germline V gene sequence: CDR1 MRHNA, CDR2 SNTAGT. The CDR3 nucleotides read TGTGCCAGCAGTGACGAGCCCCCTTTTAATGAAAAACTGTTTTTT. Its protein is CASSDEPPFNEKLFF.